This T cell receptor beta chain emerged from a study of blood T cell repertoires in COVID-19 (dated by TCRdb to about 2020). Notes on the research overall: The collaborator samples originated in the United States, Italy and Spain and spanned the acute and convalescent phases of COVID-19. Where available, HLA class I and class II types were taken from metadata supplied by the sample provider and were not determined by assay-based typing. Subjects who had been exposed to COVID-19, were actively infected with it, or had recovered from it provided the deeply sampled blood TCRbeta repertoires that made up the dataset. The repertoires were made available in a free public database intended to serve as a resource for research on the immune response to SARS-CoV-2. The prospective study material was composed of cDNA or gDNA derived from T cells, B-cell-depleted T cells, or PBMCs. The samples were drawn from two sources: the first 160 participants of the ongoing ImmuneRACE study, and some 1,300 subjects contributed by 6 global collaborators. The sample metadata nearly always contained a de-identified subject ID, COVID-19 status, age in years and sex.

TCRbeta CDR3 regions were amplified from genomic DNA by means of the immunoSEQ Assay, a bias-controlled multiplex PCR. The study's own analysis went as follows. Within the assay, amplification of reference gene primers was used to estimate how many nucleated cells each sample contained. To quantify the absolute abundance of each unique TCRbeta CDR3 rearrangement, sequence reads were collapsed and filtered. For each sample, productive Simpson clonality was calculated as the square root of Simpson's diversity index over productive rearrangements. The table comes from immuneACCESS by way of TCRdb, which keeps in-frame sequences with V and J called. Part of the clones is missing from these tables; in studies checked, under half for an unresolved V gene and the rest for unknown reasons. Clone size and the V and J calls come from that table; the DNA yielded D and trimming. The sample profile shows roughly 77,000 clones; about 87% of them were found once. The ten largest clonotypes hold around 6.7% of the sample.

Broader findings and caveats from the paper: How much clinical and demographic metadata was included differed by source and by participant, and the metadata was provided uncurated.

As to this clone: No antigen is known for it. There are no base qualities to consult, and no much larger clone falls within one base.

Clipping removes 2 bases from V and 6 bases from J, with 7 as the unmatched junction base count. Taken from the germline V gene, the CDR1 and CDR2 loops are MDHEN and SYDVKM. The CDR3 runs 15 residues from the cysteine to the phenylalanine. Just the 45-base CDR3 DNA is kept, in frame starting at base 1. Collaborating institutions collected whole blood in K2EDTA tubes following their own protocols. For TCRbeta analysis, collaborator samples were shipped as frozen whole blood, as isolated PBMCs, or as DNA extracted from either sample type. Recombination joined TRBV28 with TRBJ2-1; the central 7 bases match TRBD2. The specimen sequenced was peripheral blood. This TCR derives from a woman of 80 years or more with active COVID-19. CDR3 loop: CASSLPSGIINEQFF. The sequenced DNA: TGTGCCAGCAGTTTACCCAGCGGGATCATCAATGAGCAGTTCTTC.